This T cell receptor beta chain was documented in a study of T-cell memory formation after mild COVID-19. TCRdb reprocessed the 5' RACE reads with MiXCR, giving one entry per CDR3 protein. The sample includes about 560,000 distinct CDR3 sequences, roughly 21% seen only once; the top ten take roughly 9.1%. In the case of this clonotype: Its antigen is undetermined.

Study-level findings and limits: CM and EM subsets held most contracting CD4+ clones; EMRA held CD8+ ones. The finding that pre-infection memory included some responding clones suggested that cross-reactive memory joined. Clones shrinking between day 15 and 85 showed a balanced CD4/CD8 split, and those that grew later tilted toward CD4+.

The CDR3 contains 16 residues. The germline V and J ends were trimmed by 5 bases and 7 bases, with 21 bases remaining between them. V usage is TRBV12-3 or TRBV12-4 and J usage is TRBJ2-1; D remains unclear. The sequence was obtained from an adult woman who had mild COVID-19 (a few samples of this study predate the infection). Cell type and time point are not known. Sequences were obtained from PBMCs or a T cell subset sorted from them (not recorded which). CDR3 sequence: CASSPVPRPRENEQFF. The CDR3 DNA reads as TGTGCCAGCAGTCCCGTTCCGCGGCCTAGAGAAAATGAGCAGTTCTTC.